Following are 9 T cell receptor beta chains from one sample sequenced in a study of blood T cells in healthy people across ages. The use of a sample-barcoded 5' primer and a J-beta primer mix characterized a second PCR of 7 to 11 cycles. TCRdb analysed the 5' RACE reads with MiXCR anew, one entry per CDR3 protein. The table shows 1.5 million or so distinct CDR3 sequences, with approximately 39% occurring only once. Specimen: blood. These receptors originate from a woman under 30 in good health.

This clonotype occurred many times. J is TRBJ2-3 and V is TRBV4-2; maybe TRBD2 (6 bases). This CDR3 spans 16 amino acids. With 1 base removed from V and 0 bases from J, the gap between germline ends came to 11 bases. Germline V gives CDR1 LGHNA, CDR2 YNFKEQ. Here the CDR3 reads CASSQAGTPSTDTQYF. The CDR3 DNA follows: TGTGCCAGCAGCCAAGCCGGGACTCCGAGCACAGATACGCAGTATTTT.

The CDR3: CASSSTSGGPRTFF. CDR3 coding DNA: TGTGCCAGCAGCTCGACTAGCGGGGGGCCGAGAACGTTCTTC. This chain links TRBV7-9 with TRBJ2-1; TRBD2 matches at 13 bases. J was trimmed by 15 bases and V by 4 bases; bases with no gene match: 9. This CDR3 comprises 14 residues. The V gene's germline CDR1 is SEHNR and CDR2 FQNEAQ (reference sequence).

J is TRBJ1-5 and V is TRBV20-1; the match to TRBD1 covers 7 bases. The CDR3 length is 14 residues. Germline CDR1 DFQATT, CDR2 SNEGSKA (reference sequence). With 0 bases clipped from V and 13 bases from J, the junction kept 12 bases outside the gene matches. The CDR3 region is CSAREQPGPGQQHF. DNA of the CDR3: TGCAGTGCTAGAGAACAACCGGGGCCGGGACAGCAGCATTTT.

The chain couples TRBV11-1 to TRBJ2-5; TRBD1 agrees at 8 bases. In germline, CDR1 is SGHAT, CDR2 FQDESV (reference sequence). The V gene end was trimmed by 4 bases and the J gene end by 6 bases; junction bases not matched to a gene: 13. The CDR3 extends over 16 amino acids. The CDR3 DNA reads TGTGCCAGCAGCTCCTCCGGGACAGGCTCCCCTCAGACCCAGTACTTC. Translation gives CASSSSGTGSPQTQYF.

The V call is TRBV5-1, the J call TRBJ2-7; D may be TRBD1 or TRBD2 (5 bases each). The V end lost 5 bases, the J end lost 0 bases, and 15 bases lay between the germline ends. This CDR3 spans 15 amino acids. Germline CDR1 SGHRS, CDR2 YFSETQ. The CDR3 spells CASRRRDLGSYEQYF. CDR3 nucleotide sequence: TGCGCCAGCAGACGTAGGGACCTGGGCTCCTACGAGCAGTACTTC.

This chain connects TRBV6-6 to TRBJ2-2, with D uncertain. The CDR3 totals 14 residues. Trimming stripped 6 bases from V and 0 bases from J, with 8 bases between. CDR1 is MNHNY, CDR2 SVGAGI, per germline (reference sequence). This CDR3 reads CASRGGANTGELFF. In DNA form, the CDR3 reads TGTGCCAGCAGGGGCGGAGCGAACACCGGGGAGCTGTTTTTT.

This clonotype appeared a few times. The rearrangement uses TRBV13 and TRBJ2-7; 7 nucleotides align to TRBD1. The J segment lost 5 bases and the V segment lost 5 bases, leaving 9 bases of the junction unmatched. Germline lookup yields CDR1 PRHDT and CDR2 FYEKMQ (reference sequence). This CDR3 has 14 amino acids. CDR3 region: CASSPSYRGHEQYF. Here the CDR3 DNA reads TGTGCCAGCAGCCCTTCATACAGGGGCCACGAGCAGTACTTC.

Of note for this clonotype: At one end the junction does not follow the germline gene, possibly because of a read error. The chain carries TRBV27 and TRBJ2-5, with TRBD1 matching over 8 bases. The J call may not be correct, given that the DNA end is closer to TRBJ2-7. This CDR3 region has 14 residues. Per the germline V gene, CDR1 is MNHEY and CDR2 is SMNVEV (reference sequence). CDR3 nucleotides: TGTACCAGCGCCCGACAGGGGTACGGCTACGAGCAGTACTTC. Encoded protein: CTSARQGYGYEQYF.

V is TRBV10-3 and J is TRBJ2-5, with a weak D call TRBD1 (6 bases). Trimming removed 3 bases at V and 3 bases at J, with 11 bases between. The CDR3 runs 14 residues. Germline values: CDR1 ENHRY, CDR2 SYGVKD. The CDR3 region is CAISEARTEETQYF. The CDR3 DNA follows: TGTGCCATCAGTGAAGCTAGGACAGAAGAGACCCAGTACTTC.